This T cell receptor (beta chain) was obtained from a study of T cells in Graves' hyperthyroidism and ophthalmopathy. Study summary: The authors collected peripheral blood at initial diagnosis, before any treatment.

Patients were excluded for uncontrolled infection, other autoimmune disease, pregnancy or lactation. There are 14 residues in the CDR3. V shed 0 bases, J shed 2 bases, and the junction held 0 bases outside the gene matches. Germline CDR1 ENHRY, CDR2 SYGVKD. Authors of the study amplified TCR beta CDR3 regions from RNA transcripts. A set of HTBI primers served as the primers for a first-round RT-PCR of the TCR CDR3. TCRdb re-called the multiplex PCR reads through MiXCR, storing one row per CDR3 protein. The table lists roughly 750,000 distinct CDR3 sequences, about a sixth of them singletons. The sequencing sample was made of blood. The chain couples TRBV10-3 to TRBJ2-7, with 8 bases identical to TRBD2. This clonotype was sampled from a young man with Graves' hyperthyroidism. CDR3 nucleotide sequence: TGTGCCATCAGTGAGTCGACTAGCGCCTACGAGCAGTACTTC. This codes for CAISESTSAYEQYF.